This is a list of T cell receptor beta chains from one sample in a study of T-cell reconstitution after alpha-beta-depleted transplantation in children. TCRdb re-analysed the PCR reads in MiXCR, keeping a single row per CDR3 protein. The repertoire consists of 350,000 to 450,000 distinct CDR3 sequences, with roughly 22% occurring once and the leading ten covering 3.5% to 4%. The sequencing used PBMCs from the stem cell graft donor, collected from the stem cell graft. Receptors were obtained from a human donor who donated a stem cell graft to a child with acute myeloid leukemia. The CDR3 runs from the conserved cysteine through the conserved F or W. The D gene is left open where the match is weak. Some rows mark clone size as missing; the rest say once, few, many or name a class of expanded clone.

V gene,J gene,D gene,clone size,CDR3 DNA,CDR3 protein
TRBV28,TRBJ1-2,.,many,TGTGCCAGCAGTTTACCTCAGGGTCTCCCCTATGGCTACACCTTC,CASSLPQGLPYGYTF
TRBV28,TRBJ2-7,.,few,TGTGCCAGCAGTTTGCCGGACGGGGGAACCTACGAGCAGTACTTC,CASSLPDGGTYEQYF
TRBV7-3,TRBJ2-2,TRBD1,.,TGTGCCAGCAGCCCCAACAGGGGACACGGGGAGCTGTTTTTT,CASSPNRGHGELFF
TRBV11-2,TRBJ2-7,TRBD1,.,TGTGCCAGCAGCTTAGTTGGCCGGACGGGACAGGGGGTGGCCGAGCAGTACTTC,CASSLVGRTGQGVAEQYF
TRBV6-5,TRBJ2-1,.,.,TGTGCCAGCAGTTACGGGCAGGGGAAGTTTAATGAGCAGTTCTTC,CASSYGQGKFNEQFF
TRBV20-1,TRBJ2-1,.,few,TGCAGTGCTATGCGGACCGGGAATGAGCAGTTCTTC,CSAMRTGNEQFF
TRBV18,TRBJ2-1,.,few,TGTGCCAGCTCACCACTGCAAGGTGAGCAGTTCTTC,CASSPLQGEQFF
TRBV12-3/TRBV12-4,TRBJ2-7,.,few,TGTGCCAGCAGTTTGGGCAGTCCCCGTTACGAGCAGTACTTC,CASSLGSPRYEQYF
TRBV6-5,TRBJ1-5,TRBD1,.,TGTGCCAGCAGTTACACCGGGACAGCAGGTCAGCCCCAGCATTTT,CASSYTGTAGQPQHF
TRBV20-1,TRBJ2-3,.,many,TGCAGTGCCATTAGGGGGGCAGATACGCAGTATTTT,CSAIRGADTQYF
TRBV28,TRBJ2-5,.,.,TGTGCCAGCAGCCCCCCGCAGACCCAAGAGACCCAGTACTTC,CASSPPQTQETQYF